The sequence of this T cell receptor beta chain was determined in a study of blood T cell repertoires in COVID-19. Looking at the study overall: Sites in the United States, Italy and Spain provided acute and convalescent COVID-19 samples.

V shed 4 bases and J 8 bases; nucleotides not matched to a gene: 11. In germline, CDR1 is SGHVS, CDR2 FNYEAQ. The CDR3 sequence is 15 residues long. Here immunoSEQ multiplex PCR was the method, and the copy in TCRdb shows in-frame clones only, minus some. The sample records roughly 67,000 clones, roughly 83% being singletons. The sample taken for sequencing was peripheral blood. This sequence originates from a man aged 45-65 years with active COVID-19. V is TRBV7-6 and J is TRBJ2-1, with 7 bases fitting TRBD2. This CDR3 is CASSSQAGTWDEQFF. For the CDR3, the DNA is TGTGCCAGCAGCTCCCAAGCGGGGACTTGGGATGAGCAGTTCTTC.